Listed here are 26 T cell receptor beta chains from one sample, sequenced in a study of CD8+ T cells in alopecia areata. Following extraction, RNA underwent reverse transcription to cDNA, which served as the sequencing template. The data were produced by immunoSEQ multiplex PCR, yet TCRdb's version contains in-frame clones alone and is incomplete. This sample has roughly 75,000 clones, with approximately 60% found just once. Sequences were derived from CD8+ T cells sorted from blood, sampled at week 0. The receptors derive from a human donor with alopecia areata.

The chain combines TRBV19 with TRBJ2-1, with D perhaps given as TRBD1 or TRBD2 (5 bases each). V shed 3 bases and J shed 5 bases, with 17 bases lying between them. The CDR3 runs to 16 residues. Germline V lookup: CDR1 LNHDA, CDR2 SQIVND (reference sequence). The CDR3 DNA is TGTGCCAGTAGTATCGGGACGAATAGGCTCAACAATGAGCAGTTCTTC. It is translated as CASSIGTNRLNNEQFF.

The gene calls are TRBV6-5 and TRBJ1-1, with TRBD1 matching 9 bases. CDR3 length equals 14 residues. Germline V gene lookup returns CDR1 MNHEY and CDR2 SVGAGI. Germline trimming cut 5 bases from V and 9 bases from J; bases unmatched to any gene: 10. The CDR3 DNA reads TGTGCCAGCAGTCGCCCTGGACAGGGGTCACAAGCTTTCTTT. This gives the protein CASSRPGQGSQAFF.

The chain uses TRBV29-1 and TRBJ1-3, with no clear D. Germline assignment: CDR1 SQVTM and CDR2 ANQGSEA. V shed 1 base and J shed 4 bases, with 14 bases lying between them. The CDR3 totals 15 residues. CDR3 coding DNA: TGCAGCGTTGAAGGAGGAGCATTGAGGGGAAACACCATATATTTT. Its translation is CSVEGGALRGNTIYF.

This chain links TRBV28 with TRBJ1-2; D is undetermined. The CDR3 has 16 residues. Trimming stripped 4 bases from V and 4 bases from J, with 19 bases between. Germline values: CDR1 MDHEN, CDR2 SYDVKM. The CDR3 protein is CASSWTRAWVPYGYTF. The CDR3 nucleotides read TGTGCCAGCAGTTGGACGAGGGCCTGGGTCCCCTATGGCTACACCTTC.

CDR3 protein: CASSSGTVSYEQYF. CDR3 DNA sequence: TGTGCCAGCAGCTCCGGGACAGTCTCCTACGAGCAGTACTTC. The chain combines TRBV5-4 with TRBJ2-7; 7 bases agree with TRBD1. V shed 3 bases and J 0 bases; nucleotides not matched to a gene: 3. The germline V gene encodes CDR1 SGHNT and CDR2 YYREEE (reference sequence). The CDR3 consists of 14 residues.

This chain joins TRBV4-2 and TRBJ1-1; weak D call: TRBD1 (6 bases). The CDR3 covers 15 residues. V gave up 4 bases and J gave up 10 bases, with 22 bases separating them. CDR1 LGHNA and CDR2 YNFKEQ come from the germline V gene. The CDR3 sequence is CASSLQEGEDRRAFF. CDR3 DNA: TGTGCCAGCAGCCTTCAAGAGGGGGAAGACCGTCGAGCTTTCTTT.

The rearrangement links TRBV28 to TRBJ2-5, with D perhaps being TRBD1 or TRBD2 (7 bases each). Deletions cut 6 bases from V and 4 bases from J, with 12 bases between. The CDR3 sequence is 13 residues long. Germline CDR1 MDHEN, CDR2 SYDVKM. This chain's CDR3 is CASSQGEGETQYF. The CDR3 DNA sequence: TGTGCCAGCAGCCAGGGGGAGGGAGAGACCCAGTACTTC. Full variable domain (outside the CDR3, taken from reference TRBV28 and TRBJ2-5): DVKVTQSSRYLVKRTGEKVFLECVQDMDHENMFWYRQDPGLGLRLIYFSYDVKMKEKGDIPEGYSVSREKKERFSLILESASTNQTSMYLCASSQGEGETQYFGPGTRLLVL.

This clone has more than one count but fewer than ten. The chain recombines TRBV2 with TRBJ2-7; maybe TRBD1 (6 bases). Germline CDR1 is SNHLY and CDR2 is FYNNEI. V dropped 6 bases and J dropped 4 bases, with 10 bases sitting between them. The CDR3 is 12 residues long. The CDR3 nucleotides read TGTGCCAGCAGCTCAGGGGTTTACGAGCAGTACTTC. This gives the protein CASSSGVYEQYF.

CDR3 DNA sequence: TGTGCCAGCAGCCCTTTGGACAGCTACACCGGGGAGCTGTTTTTT. This translates into CASSPLDSYTGELFF. The genes are TRBV2 and TRBJ2-2; a possible D gene is TRBD1 (6 bases). Germline loops: CDR1 SNHLY, CDR2 FYNNEI. The V gene lost 6 bases and the J gene lost 3 bases, with 14 bases spanning the gap. This CDR3 has 15 amino acids.

This clone was found a few times. The chain carries TRBV27 and TRBJ2-3, with D possibly TRBD2 on 6 matching bases. Germline lookup yields CDR1 MNHEY and CDR2 SMNVEV (reference sequence). Deletions cut 4 bases from V and 0 bases from J, with 8 bases between. There are 14 residues in the CDR3. The CDR3 DNA is TGTGCCAGCAGTTACGGGACTAGCACAGATACGCAGTATTTT. This codes for CASSYGTSTDTQYF.

The genes are TRBV9 and TRBJ2-1, with no clear D. CDR1 is SGDLS and CDR2 is YYNGEE in the germline V gene. This CDR3 is 14 amino acids long. V was trimmed by 2 bases and J by 3 bases, leaving 9 bases between them. CDR3 in amino acids: CASSVLSNYNEQFF. The CDR3 nucleotides read TGTGCCAGCAGCGTCCTATCTAACTACAATGAGCAGTTCTTC.

With regard to this clone: Additional DNA sequences in this sample encode the identical CDR3. The chain uses TRBV7-9 and TRBJ2-5, with D possibly matching TRBD1 (5 bases). The CDR3 has 12 amino acids. The V end was cut by 2 bases, the J end by 4 bases, with 5 bases between. Germline-derived CDR1 and CDR2 are SEHNR and FQNEAQ (reference sequence). CDR3 loop: CASSLRGETQYF. The CDR3 region has the DNA TGTGCCAGCAGCTTAAGGGGAGAGACCCAGTACTTC.

The chain uses TRBV27 and TRBJ2-3; D uncertain. The CDR3 contains 12 residues. Germline-derived CDR1 and CDR2 are MNHEY and SMNVEV (reference sequence). V lost 6 bases to trimming and J lost 2 bases, with 6 bases between them. CDR3 coding DNA: TGTGCCAGCAGAACAATCACAGATACGCAGTATTTT. Its protein product is CASRTITDTQYF.

V gene TRBV27 combines with J gene TRBJ2-3; 7 nucleotides agree with TRBD1. CDR1 is MNHEY, CDR2 SMNVEV, per germline (reference sequence). Germline trimming cut 7 bases from V and 4 bases from J; bases unmatched to any gene: 11. The CDR3 has 15 residues. CDR3 in amino acids: CASTPRQGSADTQYF. DNA for the CDR3: TGTGCCAGCACCCCTAGACAGGGTTCGGCAGATACGCAGTATTTT.

This chain joins TRBV29-1 and TRBJ1-2, with 9 bases matching TRBD1. V was pared by 2 bases and J by 8 bases, with 6 bases of the junction left unmatched. CDR1 SQVTM and CDR2 ANQGSEA come from the germline V gene. The CDR3 extends over 13 amino acids. CDR3 loop: CSVENRGRRGYTF. The CDR3, as DNA: TGCAGCGTTGAAAACAGGGGGCGCCGAGGCTACACCTTC.

The genes are TRBV28 and TRBJ2-7; 7 positions agree with TRBD1. Germline values: CDR1 MDHEN, CDR2 SYDVKM. The V gene end was trimmed by 7 bases and the J gene end by 2 bases; junction bases not matched to a gene: 11. This CDR3 spans 15 amino acids. CDR3 region: CASTPVGQRPYEQYF. CDR3 nucleotide sequence: TGTGCCAGCACCCCGGTGGGACAGAGACCCTACGAGCAGTACTTC.

This clone was seen a handful of times. This sequence joins TRBV11-2 and TRBJ2-1, with 9 positions matching TRBD2. The CDR3 covers 13 residues. The germline CDR1 and CDR2 sequences are SGHAT and FQNNGV. J lost 9 bases, V lost 5 bases, and 5 bases had no gene match. CDR3 DNA: TGTGCCAGCAGCGGGCTAGCGGGGACTGAGCAGTTCTTC. Amino acid sequence: CASSGLAGTEQFF.

J is TRBJ1-2 and V is TRBV27; D is uncertain. Germline V gene sequence: CDR1 MNHEY, CDR2 SMNVEV (reference sequence). The CDR3 has 13 residues. V shed 3 bases and J shed 8 bases, with 13 bases lying between them. This CDR3 is CASSFSSHRGYTF. For the CDR3, the DNA is TGTGCCAGCAGTTTTTCGAGCCACCGGGGCTACACCTTC.

This chain joins TRBV4-3 and TRBJ2-2; the D gene could be TRBD1 or TRBD2 (5 bases each). From germline, CDR1 is LGHNA and CDR2 YSLEER. This CDR3 region has 14 residues. V was shortened by 4 bases and J by 8 bases, with 14 bases between the two germline ends. The CDR3 loop is CASSPGTYEGELFF. The CDR3 DNA follows: TGCGCCAGCAGCCCCGGGACCTATGAGGGGGAGCTGTTTTTT.

The rearrangement uses TRBV4-2 and TRBJ1-1, with D unclear. The CDR3 runs 15 residues. V was clipped by 1 base and J by 0 bases, with 9 bases between them. Germline V gene data show CDR1 as LGHNA and CDR2 as YNFKEQ. CDR3 region: CASSQVRSMNTEAFF. CDR3 coding DNA: TGTGCCAGCAGCCAAGTCCGGAGCATGAACACTGAAGCTTTCTTT.

This clone was counted a few times. The J gene is TRBJ2-1, the V gene TRBV4-1, with 7 bases lining up with TRBD2. Germline trimming cut 0 bases from V and 5 bases from J; bases unmatched to any gene: 4. CDR3 size: 15 residues. Germline assignment: CDR1 MGHRA and CDR2 YSYEKL. The CDR3, as DNA: TGCGCCAGCAGCCAAGACCGCGGGAGCAACAATGAGCAGTTCTTC. Translated, it gives CASSQDRGSNNEQFF.

The chain recombines TRBV6-5 with TRBJ2-3; no clear D. CDR1 and CDR2 from the germline V gene are MNHEY and SVGAGI. The CDR3 is 13 residues long. Trimming removed 6 bases from V and 7 bases from J, with 14 bases in between. CDR3 coding DNA: TGTGCCAGCAGCCATAACTGGGTTTATACGCAGTATTTT. It translates to CASSHNWVYTQYF.

The gene calls are TRBV19 and TRBJ2-1, with a tentative D call TRBD1 (5 bases). Trimming took off 4 bases at V and 3 bases at J, with 7 bases between the two ends. The CDR3 is 13 amino acids. Germline lookup yields CDR1 LNHDA and CDR2 SQIVND (reference sequence). The CDR3 DNA sequence: TGTGCCAGTAGTACCAGGGACTACAATGAGCAGTTCTTC. Its protein product is CASSTRDYNEQFF.

The chain has TRBV7-2 and TRBJ2-4; no reliable D call. The germline gives CDR1 SGHTA, CDR2 FQGNSA. Trimming removed 5 bases at V and 0 bases at J, with 14 bases between. There are 16 residues in the CDR3. For the CDR3, the DNA is TGTGCCAGCAGCCAGGACGTTTTTCTAGCCAAAAACATTCAGTACTTC. Translated, it gives CASSQDVFLAKNIQYF.

The chain carries TRBV30 and TRBJ2-2; 10 nucleotides agree with TRBD2. This CDR3 has 17 amino acids. Germline V CDR1 and CDR2: GTSNPN, SVGIG (reference sequence). V dropped 0 bases and J dropped 6; count of bases not matched to a gene: 10. The CDR3 sequence: CAWSVEGLAGVPGELFF. The CDR3 coding sequence is TGTGCCTGGAGTGTGGAAGGTCTAGCGGGAGTACCCGGGGAGCTGTTTTTT.

V gene TRBV30 combines with J gene TRBJ1-1, with TRBD1 identical over 9 bases. Losses at the gene ends were 1 base for V and 6 bases for J; bases not matched to a gene: 6. The CDR3 is 14 amino acids. Germline V lookup: CDR1 GTSNPN, CDR2 SVGIG (reference sequence). The CDR3: CAWSDGTGRSEAFF. CDR3 sequence (DNA): TGTGCCTGGAGTGACGGGACAGGGAGGTCTGAAGCTTTCTTT.